This TCR beta chain was retrieved from a study of beta chain features in type 1 diabetes. Across the whole study: Healthy donors and patients showed comparable age, gender and cell yields.

With V trimmed by 4 bases and J by 3 bases, 5 bases remained unmatched. CDR1 and CDR2 from the germline V gene are SGHTA and FQGNSA. This CDR3 comprises 15 residues. This clone has just a few counts. The antigen is not known. Regarding the study as a whole: Compared with healthy donors, patients appeared to share more similar naive, central memory and regulatory TCRB repertoires. Type 1 diabetes patients had VDJ junctions that carried fewer insertions and more deletions.

Investigators reverse transcribed all isolated RNA, so they sequenced expressed TCRB transcripts. The repertoire was sequenced with immunoSEQ multiplex PCR; TCRdb's copy has only in-frame clones and lacks some. The data contain just over 150,000 clones, around 10% of them singletons. Specimen: central memory CD4+ T cells from blood. The chain recombines TRBV7-2 with TRBJ2-7; TRBD2 agrees at 11 bases. The origin of this receptor is a man between 18 and 29 years old in good health. The CDR3 nucleotides read TGTGCCAGCAGCTCGCTAGCGGGGGGCCTCTACGAGCAGTACTTC. It codes for CASSSLAGGLYEQYF. The entire variable domain, with the rest obtained from reference TRBV7-2 and TRBJ2-7, is as follows: GAGVSQSPSNKVTEKGKDVELRCDPISGHTALYWYRQSLGQGLEFLIYFQGNSAPDKSGLPSDRFSAERTGGSVSTLTIQRTQQEDSAVYLCASSSLAGGLYEQYFGPGTRLTVT.